The source of this T cell receptor beta chain is a study of shared clonotypes between healthy human individuals. Looking at the study overall: CD4 naive and memory got three plates each, CD8 naive two, CD8 memory one.

Comment on this clone: Its matching antigen is unknown.

For each subset, genomic DNA was distributed in equal portions over several immunoSEQ plates. Sequenced by immunoSEQ multiplex PCR; TCRdb stores in-frame clones only, minus some. The top ten clones hold approximately 1.2% of a sample with 1.4 million to 1.5 million clones, around 97% of them seen once. Findings of the study overall: Since donors were few, the genetic and exposure-history diversity represented was limited.

With 5 bases removed from V and 7 bases from J, the gap between germline ends came to 18 bases. CDR1 is MDHEN, CDR2 SYDVKM, per germline. CDR3 length: 14 residues. This chain connects TRBV28 to TRBJ2-7, with D maybe TRBD1 (6 bases). This receptor was obtained from a man younger than 40 in good health. Sequenced: naive CD4+ T cells sorted from blood. Subset denoted: CD45RA+ positively selected. The CDR3 sequence: CASSADSLLREQYF. Here the CDR3 DNA reads TGTGCCAGCAGTGCGGACAGTCTTTTGCGGGAGCAGTACTTC.